These T cell receptor beta chains were read from a single sample in a study of STAT3 mutations in large granular lymphocyte leukemia. Produced via immunoSEQ multiplex PCR; TCRdb's table is partial and in-frame only. Of roughly 38,000 clones in the sample, roughly 90% were seen once. Sequences were obtained from PBMCs. The receptor set was obtained from a human donor with T large granular lymphocyte leukemia. Some clones in this sample may be carry-over from other donors' samples. Each CDR3 is given without its conserved first and last residue.

V gene	CDR3 protein
TRBV5-1	ASSPSGGVNTEAF
TRBV6-6	ASSHRTDSYEQY
TRBV5-4	ASSRGGRPVSEAF
TRBV28	ASSPVNQPQH
TRBV10-3	AISEGPISGNTIY
TRBV29-1	SRGDPSTDTQY
TRBV5-4	ASSLRGEQY
TRBV29-1	SVNRDGGSYT
TRBV4-1	ASSQVPGGPLRIETQY
TRBV19	ASTGHDQETQY
TRBV7-9	ASSLGVAEQF
TRBV4-3	ASSPGTVNTEAF
TRBV9	ASSATGDVLDTQY
TRBV9	ASSVEAAGGLSGELF
TRBV28	ASSGRGVRGNQPQH
TRBV5-1	ASSLSPGGPYNEQF
TRBV5-1	ASSDVKGSTDTQY
TRBV23-1	ASSQSYRGRCVGTGELF
TRBV5-1	ASRQAGGPRAGELF
TRBV4-3	ASSLYRGYEQY
TRBV5-1	ASSLRGLAMETQY
TRBV7-9	ASSFNTYEQY
TRBV18	ASSHRNRPGADGELF
TRBV9	ASSGGVRDTEAF
TRBV4-2	ASSQSTGLEETQY
TRBV13	ASSLGLVYEQY
TRBV2	ASPRQGYNEQF
TRBV18	ASSPGQPYEQY
TRBV27	ASRMVGGDNSPLH
TRBV27	ASRRAYEQY
TRBV19	ASSPGQGNEQY
TRBV18	ASSPPGETQY
TRBV11-2	ASSTWTDTQY
TRBV9	ASSVGVINNEQF
TRBV27	ASSLSWGPVETQY
TRBV19	ASSIDSDTEAF
TRBV7-9	ASSLVGGPDTQY
TRBV7-9	ASSTRDDNEQY
TRBV25-1	ASSLQGSNQPQH
TRBV7-8	ASSLGGPGQTQPQH
TRBV6-5	ASSYGWASGSDTQY
TRBV6-6	ASTLAGPSTDTQY
TRBV5-6	ASSLGRQISYEQY
TRBV18	ASSPRSLGETQY
TRBV5-1	ASSLDGRGLAEQF
TRBV29-1	SVKGESTNEKLF
TRBV30	AWSRGQGDSPLH
TRBV29-1	SVETPGEETQY
TRBV5-6	ASSLQGYNQPQH
TRBV28	ASSFLGPLNYGYT
TRBV29-1	SVIGGNYGYT
TRBV19	ASSLLSSPLH
TRBV4-1	ASSQGHSGNTIY